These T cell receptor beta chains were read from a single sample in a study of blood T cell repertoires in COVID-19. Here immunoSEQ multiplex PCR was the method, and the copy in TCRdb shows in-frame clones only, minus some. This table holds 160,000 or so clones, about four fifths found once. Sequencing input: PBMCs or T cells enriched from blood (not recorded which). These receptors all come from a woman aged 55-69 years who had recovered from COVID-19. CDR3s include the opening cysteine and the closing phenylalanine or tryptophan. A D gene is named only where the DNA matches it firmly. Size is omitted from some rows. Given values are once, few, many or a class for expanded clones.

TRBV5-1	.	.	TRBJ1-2	TGCGCCAGCAGCTACGGGACCGACAGACTAGCTAACTATGGCTACACCTTC	CASSYGTDRLANYGYTF
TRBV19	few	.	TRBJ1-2	TGTGCCAGTAGTATTTATTGGCAGGACTATGGCTACACCTTC	CASSIYWQDYGYTF
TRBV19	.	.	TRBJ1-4	TGTGCCAGTAGTATTCGCGGCCTGGCGGGGTCGGGAGAAAAACTGTTTTTT	CASSIRGLAGSGEKLFF
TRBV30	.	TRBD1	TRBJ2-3	TGTGCCTGGAGTGGCCGGAACAGGGGGCGAGGGACAGATACGCAGTATTTT	CAWSGRNRGRGTDTQYF
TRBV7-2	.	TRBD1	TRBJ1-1	TGTGCCAGCAGCTTGAAGGGGGCCCCTGAAGCTTTCTTT	CASSLKGAPEAFF
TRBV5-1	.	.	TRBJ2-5	TGCGCCAGCAGCTTGGGAACGCTATTACAAGAGACCCAGTACTTC	CASSLGTLLQETQYF
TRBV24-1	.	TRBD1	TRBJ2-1	TGTGCCACCAGTGATTTACCGGGACAGGGGACTCATGAGCAGTTCTTC	CATSDLPGQGTHEQFF
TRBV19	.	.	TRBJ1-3	TGTGCCAGTAGTCTCGCAGACAGGATTGGAAACACCATATATTTT	CASSLADRIGNTIYF
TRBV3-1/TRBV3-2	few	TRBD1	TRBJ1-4	TGTGCCAGCAGCCACTCGACAGGGGTGAAGAAACTGTTTTTT	CASSHSTGVKKLFF
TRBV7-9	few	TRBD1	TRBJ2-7	TGTGCCAGCACCCCAGGGGGAAGCTCCTACGAGCAGTACTTC	CASTPGGSSYEQYF
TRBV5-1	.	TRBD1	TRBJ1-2	TGCGCCAGCAGCTGGGGATCCGGGACAGCCTACTATGGCTACACCTTC	CASSWGSGTAYYGYTF
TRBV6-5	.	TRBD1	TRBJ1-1	TGTGCCAGCAGAGTACAGGGGGCGCTTATGACTGAAGCTTTCTTT	CASRVQGALMTEAFF
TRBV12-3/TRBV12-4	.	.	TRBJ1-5	TGTGCCAGCAGCCCTTTCGGTCAGCCCCAGCATTTT	CASSPFGQPQHF
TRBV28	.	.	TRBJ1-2	TGTGCCAGCAGTTTAAACAGTTTCTATGGCTACACCTTC	CASSLNSFYGYTF
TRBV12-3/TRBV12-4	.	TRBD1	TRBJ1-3	TGTGCCACGACAGGGTCTGGAAACACCATATATTTT	CATTGSGNTIYF
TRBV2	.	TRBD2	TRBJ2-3	TGTGCCAGCAGTCGCCTAGCGGGGGGGAACACAGATACGCAGTATTTT	CASSRLAGGNTDTQYF
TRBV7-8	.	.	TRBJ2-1	TGTGCCAGCAGCCTAACAGGGAATTCCAATGAGCAGTTCTTC	CASSLTGNSNEQFF
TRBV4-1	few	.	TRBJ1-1	TGCGCCAGCAGCCAAGACGGGTTGAACACTGAAGCTTTCTTT	CASSQDGLNTEAFF
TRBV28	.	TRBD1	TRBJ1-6	TGTGCCAGCAGTTTTTCCGGGACAGGGTATAATTCACCCCTCCACTTT	CASSFSGTGYNSPLHF
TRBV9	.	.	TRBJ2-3	TGTGCCAGCAGCGTAGCTGCGGGGTACACAGATACGCAGTATTTT	CASSVAAGYTDTQYF
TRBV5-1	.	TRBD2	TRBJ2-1	TGCGCCAGCAGCTTGACCAGCGGGGGGATCAATGAGCAGTTCTTC	CASSLTSGGINEQFF
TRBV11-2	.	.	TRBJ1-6	TGTGCCAGCAGCTTTCAACTCCCAAGTAATTCACCCCTCCACTTT	CASSFQLPSNSPLHF
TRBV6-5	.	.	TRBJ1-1	TGTGCCAGCAGTTACGGGTCAGGGGTGAACACTGAAGCTTTCTTT	CASSYGSGVNTEAFF
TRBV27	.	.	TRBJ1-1	TGTGCCAGCAGTTTACACAGCAGGAACACTGAAGCTTTCTTT	CASSLHSRNTEAFF
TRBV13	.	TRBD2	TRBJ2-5	TGTGCCAGCAGCTCCGCTTTGGCGGGGGGTGGGGAGACCCAGTACTTC	CASSSALAGGGETQYF
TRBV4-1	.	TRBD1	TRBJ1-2	TGCGCCAGCAGCCAGAAGGGACAGGGAAGCTATGGCTACACCTTC	CASSQKGQGSYGYTF
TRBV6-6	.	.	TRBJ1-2	TGTGCCAGCAGTAGTGACACAGGAATAGTATATGGCTACACCTTC	CASSSDTGIVYGYTF
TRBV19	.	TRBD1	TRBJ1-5	TGTGCCAGCACGACAGGGTATAGCAATCAGCCCCAGCATTTT	CASTTGYSNQPQHF
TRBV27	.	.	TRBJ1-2	TGTGCCAGCAGTTTATGGGGAGGGGACAACTATGGCTACACCTTC	CASSLWGGDNYGYTF
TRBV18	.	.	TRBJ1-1	TGTGCCAGCTCACGCAACGGGGAGGGGACTGAAGCTTTCTTT	CASSRNGEGTEAFF
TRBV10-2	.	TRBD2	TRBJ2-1	TGCGCCACTTCCCGGGGGGGCACTGAGCAGTTCTTC	CATSRGGTEQFF
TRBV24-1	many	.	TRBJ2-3	TGTGCCACCAGTGATTTGCCCAGGGTTGATACGCAGTATTTT	CATSDLPRVDTQYF